The rows below give T cell receptor beta chains drawn from one sample of a study of T cell clonotyping in hematopoietic cell transplantation. Using immunoSEQ multiplex PCR, the repertoire was profiled, and TCRdb retains in-frame clones only, with some absent. The sample contains roughly 5,000 clones, 77% of which appear only once. The sample was PBMCs, taken 100 days after allogeneic stem cell transplant. The receptors were sampled from a male patient in his forties or fifties who had an allogeneic stem cell transplant from an unrelated donor, so the T cells may come from the graft donor. Some clones in this sample may be carry-over from other donors' samples. The CDR3 runs from the conserved cysteine through the conserved F or W. Fields, in order: J gene, D gene, clone size, V gene, CDR3 DNA, CDR3 protein. The D gene is left open where the match is weak. Not all rows give a size; the values are once, few, many and, for expanded clones, a class.

TRBJ2-7 . . TRBV19 TGTGCCAGTAGTGGTAATGTCGGCTACGAGCAGTACTTC CASSGNVGYEQYF
TRBJ2-7 . once TRBV25-1 TGTGCCAGCAGCTCAGGGCCCTACGAGCAGTACTTC CASSSGPYEQYF
TRBJ2-7 . . TRBV7-6 TGTGCCAGCAGCACCACCCTTGGCGGTTACGAGCAGTACTTC CASSTTLGGYEQYF
TRBJ2-5 . . TRBV21-1 TGTGCCAGCAGCCCAGGGAGAGCGAACCGAGAGACCCAGTACTTC CASSPGRANRETQYF
TRBJ2-7 . once TRBV9 TGTGCCAGCAGCGTCGATCGGGATGGGGCCGAGCAGTACTTC CASSVDRDGAEQYF
TRBJ1-2 . . TRBV30 TGTGCCTGGAGTGTTGGCAGTAAAACCCGCTACACCTTC CAWSVGSKTRYTF
TRBJ1-2 . . TRBV19 TGTGCCAGTAGTATAGCAGGGAAACGGGGCTACACCTTC CASSIAGKRGYTF
TRBJ2-5 . . TRBV5-5 TGTGCCAGCAGCTTGACAGACCAAGAGACCCAGTACTTC CASSLTDQETQYF
TRBJ1-6 . . TRBV30 TGTGCCTGGAGGACCCTTAATAGGCGCAGGGATTCACCCCTCCACTTT CAWRTLNRRRDSPLHF
TRBJ1-1 . . TRBV6-5 TGTGCCAGCGCCCGGGGGGGGCACATGAACACTGAAGCTTTCTTT CASARGGHMNTEAFF
TRBJ1-1 . few TRBV30 TGTGCCTGGAGTGGCGGCTGGGACGCTTTCTTT CAWSGGWDAFF
TRBJ1-2 TRBD1 . TRBV6-5 TGTGCCAGCAAAGGGACAGGGAGATATGGCTACACCTTC CASKGTGRYGYTF
TRBJ1-2 . . TRBV7-9 TGTGCCAGCAGCTTAGGTCAGATCTATGGCTACACCTTC CASSLGQIYGYTF
TRBJ2-2 . . TRBV9 TGTGCCAGCAGCCCCACCATCGGCAGGGCCGGGGAGCTGTTTTTT CASSPTIGRAGELFF
TRBJ2-2 . few TRBV5-1 TGCGCCAGCACCTCGCAGGGGAACACCGGGGAGCTGTTTTTT CASTSQGNTGELFF
TRBJ1-1 . once TRBV5-4 TGTGCCAGCAGCTTGAATCACAGCCCGAACACTGAAGCTTTCTTT CASSLNHSPNTEAFF
TRBJ2-6 . . TRBV5-1 TGCGCCAGCAGCTTGAGACAGTTAACCTCTGGGGCCAACGTCCTGACTTTC CASSLRQLTSGANVLTF
TRBJ1-2 TRBD1 . TRBV30 TGTGCCTGGGGACAGGGGATGGACTATGGCTACACCTTC CAWGQGMDYGYTF
TRBJ1-5 . . TRBV30 TGTGCCTGGAGTGCTGAGGGGAGTCAGCCCCAGCATTTT CAWSAEGSQPQHF
TRBJ1-3 . . TRBV5-1 TGCGCCAGCAGCTCTTTAGGGGGAAACACCATATATTTT CASSSLGGNTIYF
TRBJ2-5 . . TRBV11-3 TGTGCCAGCAGCCTAAGCTCCTCAGTCGCCCAGTACTTC CASSLSSSVAQYF
TRBJ1-4 . . TRBV10-3 TGTGCCATCAGTGAGTCGGAGCAGAAACTGTTTTTT CAISESEQKLFF
TRBJ1-2 . . TRBV30 TGTGCCTGGAGTGCCACGGGAGGCAGCTACACCTTC CAWSATGGSYTF
TRBJ2-7 . once TRBV21-1 TGTGCCAGCAGCAAAGCAAAAACTAAATCCTCCTACGAGCAGTACTTC CASSKAKTKSSYEQYF
TRBJ1-1 . . TRBV30 TGTGCCTGGGGAGCAGACGGGAACACTGAAGCTTTCTTT CAWGADGNTEAFF
TRBJ1-2 . . TRBV28 TGTGCCAGCAGTAACACAGACTATGGCTACACCTTC CASSNTDYGYTF
TRBJ2-1 TRBD2 once TRBV5-5 TGTGCCAGCAGCTTGGCCTCTAGCGGGGTTCTAAGCAATGAGCAGTTCTTC CASSLASSGVLSNEQFF
TRBJ2-5 TRBD2 . TRBV30 TGTGCCATGATAGCGGGGGGCGGCGGATGGGAGACCCAGTACTTC CAMIAGGGGWETQYF
TRBJ2-7 TRBD2 . TRBV10-3 TGTGCCATCAGTGAGGGTCTAGCGGATCTCTCCTACGAGCAGTACTTC CAISEGLADLSYEQYF
TRBJ1-2 TRBD1 . TRBV5-1 TGCGCCAGCAGCCCCACAGGGGCATTTGGCTACACCTTC CASSPTGAFGYTF
TRBJ2-7 TRBD2 . TRBV13 TGTGCCAGCAGCTTAAGTAGCGGGAGTCAATCCAACTACGAGCAGTACTTC CASSLSSGSQSNYEQYF
TRBJ2-7 TRBD2 . TRBV5-4 TGTGCCAGCAGCGGCGGACTAGCGGTTTCCTACGAGCAGTACTTC CASSGGLAVSYEQYF
TRBJ1-1 . . TRBV30 TGTGCCTGGAGTGTACGGGGGGCTGAAGCTTTCTTT CAWSVRGAEAFF
TRBJ2-1 . . TRBV29-1 TGCAGCGTTGCCGTCTCGTCCTACAATGAGCAGTTCTTC CSVAVSSYNEQFF
TRBJ1-5 TRBD1 . TRBV5-8 TGTGCCAGCAGCCACGACAGGGGCGGGAATCAGCCCCAGCATTTT CASSHDRGGNQPQHF